The rows below give T cell receptor beta chains drawn from one sample of a study of blood T cell repertoires in COVID-19. Sequencing was performed with immunoSEQ multiplex PCR; in TCRdb, only in-frame clones are kept and a portion is missing. Of roughly 200,000 clones in the sample, approximately 88% were seen once. Source material: peripheral blood. These TCRs come from a woman under 40 with acute or convalescent COVID-19. Both conserved end residues are part of each CDR3. D genes are given only for firm matches. Clone size appears in some rows only: once, few, many, or a class for an expanded clone.

J: TRBJ1-4
size: NA
D: NA
V: TRBV27
DNA: TGTGCCAGCAGTCGCTTGCCGGGAGAAAAACTGTTTTTT
CDR3: CASSRLPGEKLFF

J: TRBJ2-3
size: NA
D: NA
V: TRBV7-2
DNA: TGTGCCAGCAGCTTACGGTTAGCGGCTAGCACAGATACGCAGTATTTT
CDR3: CASSLRLAASTDTQYF

J: TRBJ1-4
size: NA
D: TRBD1
V: TRBV7-9
DNA: TGTGCCAGCAGCCCAGACAGGGAGGAAAAACTGTTTTTT
CDR3: CASSPDREEKLFF

J: TRBJ1-1
size: NA
D: NA
V: TRBV14
DNA: TGTGCCAGCAGCCAAGATAGGGGTTGGAACACTGAAGCTTTCTTT
CDR3: CASSQDRGWNTEAFF

J: TRBJ2-2
size: NA
D: NA
V: TRBV7-9
DNA: TGTGCCAGCAGCTTCCGGGACTCCACCGGGGAGCTGTTTTTT
CDR3: CASSFRDSTGELFF

J: TRBJ2-7
size: NA
D: NA
V: TRBV7-2
DNA: TGTGCCAGCGCTTCGCCCAGGTCTGGCGAGCAGTACTTC
CDR3: CASASPRSGEQYF

J: TRBJ1-1
size: NA
D: NA
V: TRBV7-2
DNA: TGTGCCAGCAGCTTAGTGGAGGGCACTGAAGCTTTCTTT
CDR3: CASSLVEGTEAFF

J: TRBJ1-2
size: once
D: NA
V: TRBV5-1
DNA: TGCGCCAGCAGTACAGGGTCGCAGGGCTATGGCTACACCTTC
CDR3: CASSTGSQGYGYTF

J: TRBJ1-2
size: NA
D: NA
V: TRBV5-4
DNA: TGTGCCAGCAGCTTGGATGGGAGTCCTTATGGCTACACCTTC
CDR3: CASSLDGSPYGYTF

J: TRBJ1-5
size: NA
D: NA
V: TRBV18
DNA: TGTGCCAGCTCACTGAGTCGCGGGAGCAATCAGCCCCAGCATTTT
CDR3: CASSLSRGSNQPQHF

J: TRBJ1-6
size: NA
D: TRBD1
V: TRBV5-1
DNA: TGCGCCAGCAGCCTAGGACAGGGTAATTCACCCCTCCACTTT
CDR3: CASSLGQGNSPLHF

J: TRBJ2-4
size: NA
D: TRBD2
V: TRBV5-1
DNA: TGCGCCAGCAGCCGGGAGACTAGCGGGAGGGCCGATTGGGCCAAAAACATTCAGTACTTC
CDR3: CASSRETSGRADWAKNIQYF

J: TRBJ2-5
size: NA
D: NA
V: TRBV6-5
DNA: TGTGCCAGCAGGAGGATTCAAGAGACCCAGTACTTC
CDR3: CASRRIQETQYF

J: TRBJ1-4
size: NA
D: TRBD1
V: TRBV7-7
DNA: TGTGCTAGCAGCTTAGCAACAGGGGATGCTGACGAAAAACTGTTTTTT
CDR3: CASSLATGDADEKLFF

J: TRBJ1-4
size: NA
D: NA
V: TRBV7-8
DNA: TGTGCCAGCAGCTTAAGATGGCAACGCTATGAAAAACTGTTTTTT
CDR3: CASSLRWQRYEKLFF

J: TRBJ2-1
size: few
D: NA
V: TRBV7-9
DNA: TGTGCCAGCAGCTCTTTCAGTGAGCAGTTCTTC
CDR3: CASSSFSEQFF

J: TRBJ2-1
size: NA
D: TRBD1
V: TRBV19
DNA: TGTGCCAGTAGCCCTGGCCAGGGGGCGCGTAATGAGCAGTTCTTC
CDR3: CASSPGQGARNEQFF

J: TRBJ2-5
size: NA
D: NA
V: TRBV7-9
DNA: TGTGCCAGCAGCTCCGGACAGCAAGAGACCCAGTACTTC
CDR3: CASSSGQQETQYF

J: TRBJ2-5
size: NA
D: NA
V: TRBV6-1
DNA: TGTGCCAGCAGTGAAGTCGTAGAGACCCAGTACTTC
CDR3: CASSEVVETQYF

J: TRBJ2-1
size: NA
D: NA
V: TRBV4-2
DNA: TGTGCCAGCAGCGGGGGGGCTTTGTCTTCTAATGAGCAGTTCTTC
CDR3: CASSGGALSSNEQFF

J: TRBJ1-1
size: NA
D: NA
V: TRBV6-5
DNA: TGTGCCAGCAGTACGGAGCGAGCTGAAGCTTTCTTT
CDR3: CASSTERAEAFF

J: TRBJ2-1
size: NA
D: NA
V: TRBV28
DNA: TGTGCCACCGACAGGTCCGACAATGAGCAGTTCTTC
CDR3: CATDRSDNEQFF

J: TRBJ2-1
size: NA
D: NA
V: TRBV3-1/TRBV3-2
DNA: TGTGCCACCGAAAGTACCGCAGGGCGACAGTTCTTC
CDR3: CATESTAGRQFF

J: TRBJ2-3
size: once
D: TRBD1
V: TRBV5-1
DNA: TGCGCCAGCAGCAGCGGACAGGTGGGAACAGATACGCAGTATTTT
CDR3: CASSSGQVGTDTQYF

J: TRBJ2-5
size: few
D: NA
V: TRBV7-8
DNA: TGTGCCAGCAGCTTTCAGGGGAGGGAAGCCCAGTACTTC
CDR3: CASSFQGREAQYF

J: TRBJ2-7
size: NA
D: NA
V: TRBV7-9
DNA: TGTGCCAGCAGCCCCTACGGGGGCGAGCAGTACTTC
CDR3: CASSPYGGEQYF

J: TRBJ2-1
size: NA
D: TRBD2
V: TRBV5-6
DNA: TGTGCCAGCAGCTTGGTTAGCGGGAGCTACAATGAGCAGTTCTTC
CDR3: CASSLVSGSYNEQFF

J: TRBJ2-2
size: NA
D: TRBD2
V: TRBV30
DNA: TGTGCCTTGGCGGGAGTGAACACCGGGGAGCTGTTTTTT
CDR3: CALAGVNTGELFF

J: TRBJ1-5
size: NA
D: NA
V: TRBV2
DNA: TGTGCCAGTGGGGAGATCAATCAGCCCCAGCATTTT
CDR3: CASGEINQPQHF

J: TRBJ2-1
size: once
D: TRBD2
V: TRBV23-1
DNA: TGCGCCAGCAGGTCTCCTAGCGGGATCGGTAGGAATGAGCAGTTCTTC
CDR3: CASRSPSGIGRNEQFF

J: TRBJ2-7
size: NA
D: TRBD1
V: TRBV2
DNA: TGTGCCACTGGACAGGGGGCCTACGAGCAGTACTTC
CDR3: CATGQGAYEQYF

J: TRBJ2-1
size: NA
D: NA
V: TRBV5-5
DNA: TGTGCCAGCAGCTGGGGGACAGAGCAGTTCTTC
CDR3: CASSWGTEQFF

J: TRBJ1-6
size: NA
D: TRBD1
V: TRBV2
DNA: TGTGCCGGATCCGGGACAGGGCAATCACCCCTCCACTTT
CDR3: CAGSGTGQSPLHF

J: TRBJ2-5
size: NA
D: TRBD2
V: TRBV5-1
DNA: TGCGCCAGCAGCTGGGGAGGGGAGACCCAGTACTTC
CDR3: CASSWGGETQYF

J: TRBJ2-5
size: once
D: NA
V: TRBV5-1
DNA: TGCGCCAGCAGCTTGGTATCGAGGGGGGAGACCCAGTACTTC
CDR3: CASSLVSRGETQYF

J: TRBJ1-4
size: NA
D: NA
V: TRBV29-1
DNA: TGCAGCGCTGGCAGCCCTAATGAAAAACTGTTTTTT
CDR3: CSAGSPNEKLFF

J: TRBJ2-7
size: NA
D: TRBD2
V: TRBV11-2
DNA: TGTGCCAGCAGCCGGGGGGGCAGGGTGGCGGACGAGCAGTACTTC
CDR3: CASSRGGRVADEQYF

J: TRBJ1-1
size: NA
D: NA
V: TRBV10-3
DNA: TGTGCCATCAGTGAGTCGGCCAGGGGCCGGAACACTGAAGCTTTCTTT
CDR3: CAISESARGRNTEAFF

J: TRBJ2-2
size: NA
D: NA
V: TRBV2
DNA: TGTGCCAGCAGTGAAGTTAGTGGTTTCGGGGAGCTGTTTTTT
CDR3: CASSEVSGFGELFF

J: TRBJ1-1
size: NA
D: TRBD1
V: TRBV28
DNA: TGTGCCAGCAGCACAATCCGACAGGGCCCTATGAACACTGAAGCTTTCTTT
CDR3: CASSTIRQGPMNTEAFF